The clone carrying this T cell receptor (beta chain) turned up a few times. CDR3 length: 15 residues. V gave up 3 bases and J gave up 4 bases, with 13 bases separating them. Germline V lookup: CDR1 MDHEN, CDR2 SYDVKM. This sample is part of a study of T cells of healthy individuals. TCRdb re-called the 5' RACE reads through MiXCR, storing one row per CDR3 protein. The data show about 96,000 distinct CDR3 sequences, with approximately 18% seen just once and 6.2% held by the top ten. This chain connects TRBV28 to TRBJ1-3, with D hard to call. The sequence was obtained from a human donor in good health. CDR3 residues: CASSFRLGDGNTIYF. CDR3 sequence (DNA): TGTGCCAGCAGTTTTCGATTGGGTGACGGAAACACCATATATTTT.